This TCR beta chain was obtained from a study of technical replicates of blood from a handful of donors (TCRdb year 2017). Of note for this clone: Its recognized antigen is unknown. No base qualities exist here, and no much larger clone lies one base off it.

Library preparation was by the immunoSEQ multiplex PCR assay. TCRdb obtained this table from immuneACCESS and retained in-frame rearrangements with V and J assigned. These tables miss some clones; where compared with another copy, unresolved V genes account for less than half of the shortfall, and the remainder is unexplained. The sample records some 70,000 clones, about nine tenths of which are singletons. The ten biggest clones cover roughly 0.36% of the sample. The CDR1 and CDR2 encoded by the germline V gene are SGHVS and FQNEAQ. Inclusive of the bounding cysteine and phenylalanine, the CDR3 is 13 residues long. Only the CDR3 portion is preserved as DNA: 39 bases, with reading frame beginning at the first base. V is shortened by 5 bases, J by 1 base, and the region joining them spans 8 bases.

Sequencing was done on a sample of T cells isolated from PBMCs. This TCR was sampled from a human donor in good health. This receptor chain uses TRBV7-8 and TRBJ1-1; the D gene lacks a confident call. The DNA sequence is given as TGTGCCAGCAGCCTATCGGGGAACACTGAAGCTTTCTTT. It translates as CASSLSGNTEAFF.